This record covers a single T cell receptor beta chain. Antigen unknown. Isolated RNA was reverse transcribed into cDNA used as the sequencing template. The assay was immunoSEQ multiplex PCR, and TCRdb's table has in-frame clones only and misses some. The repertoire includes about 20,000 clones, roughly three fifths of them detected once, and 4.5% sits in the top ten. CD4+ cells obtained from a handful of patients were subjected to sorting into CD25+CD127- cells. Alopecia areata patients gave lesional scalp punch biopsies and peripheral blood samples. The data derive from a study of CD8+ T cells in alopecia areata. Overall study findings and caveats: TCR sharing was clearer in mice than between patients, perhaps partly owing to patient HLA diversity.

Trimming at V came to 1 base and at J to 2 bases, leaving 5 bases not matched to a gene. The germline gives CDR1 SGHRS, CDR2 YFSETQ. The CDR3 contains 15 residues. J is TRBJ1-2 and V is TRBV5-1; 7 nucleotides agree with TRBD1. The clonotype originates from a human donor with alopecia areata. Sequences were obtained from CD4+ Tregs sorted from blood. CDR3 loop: CASSLLGGSNYGYTF. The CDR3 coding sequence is TGCGCCAGCAGCTTGTTAGGGGGCTCGAACTATGGCTACACCTTC. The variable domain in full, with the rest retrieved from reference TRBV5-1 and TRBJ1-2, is KAGVTQTPRYLIKTRGQQVTLSCSPISGHRSVSWYQQTPGQGLQFLFEYFSETQRNKGNFPGRFSGRQFSNSRSEMNVSTLELGDSALYLCASSLLGGSNYGYTFGSGTRLTVV.